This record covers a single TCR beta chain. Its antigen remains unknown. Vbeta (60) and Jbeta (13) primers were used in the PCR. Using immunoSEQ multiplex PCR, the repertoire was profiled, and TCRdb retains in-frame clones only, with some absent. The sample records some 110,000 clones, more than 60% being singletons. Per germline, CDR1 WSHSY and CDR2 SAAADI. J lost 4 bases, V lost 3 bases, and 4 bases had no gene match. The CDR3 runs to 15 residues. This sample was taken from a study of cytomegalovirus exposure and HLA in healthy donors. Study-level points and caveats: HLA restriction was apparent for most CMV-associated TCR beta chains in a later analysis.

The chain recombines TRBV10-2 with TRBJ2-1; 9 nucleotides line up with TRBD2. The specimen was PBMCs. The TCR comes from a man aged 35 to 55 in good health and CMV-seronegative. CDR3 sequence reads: CASSDGGGGYNEQFF. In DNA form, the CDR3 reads TGCGCCAGCAGTGATGGCGGGGGGGGTTACAATGAGCAGTTCTTC.